This section outlines one T cell receptor (beta chain) sequence together with its context. Antigen: not known. Between the trimmed V and J ends, which lost 6 bases and 5 bases, there was a span of 10 bases. CDR3 length: 12 residues. Per germline, CDR1 LNHNV and CDR2 YYDKDF (reference sequence). The sample comes from a study of cytomegalovirus exposure and HLA in healthy donors. Study-level findings and limits: Apart from CMV serostatus, no immune exposure information was available.

The PCR had 60 Vbeta and 13 Jbeta primers. In the authors' methods: In a later analysis, 60 million to 90 million unique TCR beta chains included roughly 11 million shared by two or more donors. Measured with immunoSEQ multiplex PCR; TCRdb has only the in-frame clones, and not every one. That table furnishes V, J and clone size, whereas the DNA furnished D and trimming. The sample yields about 150,000 clones, roughly 78% seen once. The genes are TRBV15 and TRBJ2-5; a weak D match, TRBD1 (5 bases). The receptor was derived from a woman aged 45 to 65 in good health and CMV-seropositive. Sequencing input: PBMCs. CDR3 DNA sequence: TGTGCCACCAGAGAGAAGGGGGAGACCCAGTACTTC. Amino acids: CATREKGETQYF.